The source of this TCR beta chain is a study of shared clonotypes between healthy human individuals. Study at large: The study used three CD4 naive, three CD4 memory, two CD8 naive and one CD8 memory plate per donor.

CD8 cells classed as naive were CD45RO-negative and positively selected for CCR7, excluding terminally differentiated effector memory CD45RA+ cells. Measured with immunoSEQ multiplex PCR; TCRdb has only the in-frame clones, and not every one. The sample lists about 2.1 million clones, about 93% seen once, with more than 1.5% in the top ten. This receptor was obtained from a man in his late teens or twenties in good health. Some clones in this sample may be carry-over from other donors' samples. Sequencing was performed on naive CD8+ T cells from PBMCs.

Here the CDR3 DNA reads TGTGCCAGCAGCTTTGAACTAGCGTCTAGAACTAGCACAGATACGCAGTATTTT. It codes for CASSFELASRTSTDTQYF. The chain couples TRBV5-6 to TRBJ2-3, with 7 positions matching TRBD2. The CDR3 runs to 18 residues. From germline, CDR1 is SGHDT and CDR2 YYEEEE. V shed 2 bases, J shed 0 bases, and the junction held 12 bases outside the gene matches.